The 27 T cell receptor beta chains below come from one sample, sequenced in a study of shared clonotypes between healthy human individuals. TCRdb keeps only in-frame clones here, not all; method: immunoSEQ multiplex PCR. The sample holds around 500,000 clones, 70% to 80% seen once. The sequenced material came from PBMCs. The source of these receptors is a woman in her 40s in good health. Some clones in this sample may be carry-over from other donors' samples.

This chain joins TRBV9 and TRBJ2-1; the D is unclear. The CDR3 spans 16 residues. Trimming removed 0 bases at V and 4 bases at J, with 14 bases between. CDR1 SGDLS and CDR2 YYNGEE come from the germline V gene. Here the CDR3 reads CASSVVPSRSYNEQFF. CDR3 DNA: TGTGCCAGCAGCGTAGTTCCTAGTCGTTCGTACAATGAGCAGTTCTTC.

The CDR3 bases are TGTGCCAGCAGCGTTAGTGGGCCTGGAAACACCATATATTTT. The encoded protein is CASSVSGPGNTIYF. The genes are TRBV7-2 and TRBJ1-3; D gene uncertain. V was clipped by 5 bases and J by 2 bases, with 10 bases between them. Germline lookup yields CDR1 SGHTA and CDR2 FQGNSA. This CDR3 contains 14 residues.

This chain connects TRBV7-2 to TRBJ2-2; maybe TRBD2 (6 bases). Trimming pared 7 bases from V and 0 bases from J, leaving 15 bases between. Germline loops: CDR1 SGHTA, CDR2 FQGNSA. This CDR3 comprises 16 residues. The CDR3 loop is CASNQRAGTNTGELFF. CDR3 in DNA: TGTGCCAGCAATCAACGGGCGGGGACGAACACCGGGGAGCTGTTTTTT.

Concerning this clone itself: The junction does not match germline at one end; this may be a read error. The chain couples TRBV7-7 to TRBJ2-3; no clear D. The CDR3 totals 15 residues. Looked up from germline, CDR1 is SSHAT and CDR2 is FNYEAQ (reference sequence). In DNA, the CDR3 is TGTGCTAGCAGCTTGGGCGGCTTCGAAGGGGATACGCAGTATTTT. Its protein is CASSLGGFEGDTQYF.

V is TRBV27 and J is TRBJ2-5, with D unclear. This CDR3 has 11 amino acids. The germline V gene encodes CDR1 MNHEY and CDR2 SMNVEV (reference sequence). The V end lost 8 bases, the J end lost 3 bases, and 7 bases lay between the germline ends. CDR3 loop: CASFPEETQYF. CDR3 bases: TGTGCCAGCTTTCCGGAAGAGACCCAGTACTTC.

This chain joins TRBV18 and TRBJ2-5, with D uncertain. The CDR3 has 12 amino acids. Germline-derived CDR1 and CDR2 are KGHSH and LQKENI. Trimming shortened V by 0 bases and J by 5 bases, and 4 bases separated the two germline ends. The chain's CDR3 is CASSPPVETQYF. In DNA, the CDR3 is TGTGCCAGCTCACCACCGGTTGAGACCCAGTACTTC.

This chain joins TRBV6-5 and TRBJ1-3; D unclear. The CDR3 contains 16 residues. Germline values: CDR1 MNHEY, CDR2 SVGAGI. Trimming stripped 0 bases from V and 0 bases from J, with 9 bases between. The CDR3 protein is CASSYSMGSSGNTIYF. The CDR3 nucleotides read TGTGCCAGCAGTTACTCTATGGGGAGCTCTGGAAACACCATATATTTT.

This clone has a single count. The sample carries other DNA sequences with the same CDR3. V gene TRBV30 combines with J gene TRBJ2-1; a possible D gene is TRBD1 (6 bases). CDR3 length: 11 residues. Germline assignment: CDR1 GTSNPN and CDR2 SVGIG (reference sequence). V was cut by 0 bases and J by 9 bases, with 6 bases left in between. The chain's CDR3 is CAWSVGGEQFF. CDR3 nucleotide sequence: TGTGCCTGGAGTGTAGGGGGTGAGCAGTTCTTC.

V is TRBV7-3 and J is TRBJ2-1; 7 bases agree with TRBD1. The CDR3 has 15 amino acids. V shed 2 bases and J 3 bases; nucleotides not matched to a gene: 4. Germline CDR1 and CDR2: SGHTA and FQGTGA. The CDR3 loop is CASSLGTEFYNEQFF. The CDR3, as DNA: TGTGCCAGCAGCTTAGGGACAGAATTCTACAATGAGCAGTTCTTC.

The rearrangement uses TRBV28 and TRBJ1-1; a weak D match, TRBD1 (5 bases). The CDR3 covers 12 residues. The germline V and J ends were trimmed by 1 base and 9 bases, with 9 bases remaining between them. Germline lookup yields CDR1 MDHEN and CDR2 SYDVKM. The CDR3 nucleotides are TGTGCCAGCAGTTTATCCGAGGGGAAAGCTTTCTTT. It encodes CASSLSEGKAFF.

The CDR3 DNA sequence: TGTGCCAGCAGCAAAGCCTCGCTAGCGGAGAGGTACGAGCAGTACTTC. Translating it yields CASSKASLAERYEQYF. The genes are TRBV21-1 and TRBJ2-7; the table's D call, TRBD2, has no DNA check behind it. TRBV21-1 is a pseudogene. The CDR3 is 16 residues long.

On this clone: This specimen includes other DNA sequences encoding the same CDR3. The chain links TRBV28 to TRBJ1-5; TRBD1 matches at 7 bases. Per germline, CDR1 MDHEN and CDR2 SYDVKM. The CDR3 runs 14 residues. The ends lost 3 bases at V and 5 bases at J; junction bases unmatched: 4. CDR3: CASSLPGGYQPQHF. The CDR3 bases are TGTGCCAGCAGTTTGCCAGGGGGTTATCAGCCCCAGCATTTT. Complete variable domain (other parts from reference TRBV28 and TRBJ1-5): DVKVTQSSRYLVKRTGEKVFLECVQDMDHENMFWYRQDPGLGLRLIYFSYDVKMKEKGDIPEGYSVSREKKERFSLILESASTNQTSMYLCASSLPGGYQPQHFGDGTRLSIL.

The CDR3, as DNA: TGTGCCAGCAGCGTGGACAGCTTTGACTATGGCTACACCTTC. As protein: CASSVDSFDYGYTF. The chain is built from TRBV6-1 and TRBJ1-2, with a weak D call TRBD1 (6 bases). Germline loops: CDR1 MNHNS, CDR2 SASEGT. There are 14 residues in the CDR3. V lost 6 bases to trimming and J lost 3 bases, with 14 bases between them.

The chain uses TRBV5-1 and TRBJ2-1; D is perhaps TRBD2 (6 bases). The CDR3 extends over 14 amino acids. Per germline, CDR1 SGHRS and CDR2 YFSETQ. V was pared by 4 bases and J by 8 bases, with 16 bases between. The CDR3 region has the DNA TGCGCCAGCAGCCTCGGAGCGGGTAACGATGAGCAGTTCTTC. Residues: CASSLGAGNDEQFF.

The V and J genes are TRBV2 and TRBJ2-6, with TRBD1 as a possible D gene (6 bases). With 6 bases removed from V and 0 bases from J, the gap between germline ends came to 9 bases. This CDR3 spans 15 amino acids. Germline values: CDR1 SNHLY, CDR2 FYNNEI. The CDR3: CASSIRGSGANVLTF. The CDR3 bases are TGTGCCAGCAGCATCAGGGGCTCTGGGGCCAACGTCCTGACTTTC.

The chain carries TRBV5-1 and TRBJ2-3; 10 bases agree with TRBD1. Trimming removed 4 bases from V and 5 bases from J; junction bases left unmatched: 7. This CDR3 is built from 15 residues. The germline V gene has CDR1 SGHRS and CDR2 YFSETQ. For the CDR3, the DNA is TGCGCCAGCAGCACGCCGGACAGGGGGGGAGATACGCAGTATTTT. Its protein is CASSTPDRGGDTQYF.

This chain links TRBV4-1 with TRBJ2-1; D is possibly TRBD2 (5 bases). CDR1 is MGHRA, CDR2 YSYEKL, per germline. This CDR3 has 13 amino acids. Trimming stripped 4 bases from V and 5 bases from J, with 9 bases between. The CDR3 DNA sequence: TGCGCCAGCAGCCCCCCCGGGAACAATGAGCAGTTCTTC. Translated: CASSPPGNNEQFF.

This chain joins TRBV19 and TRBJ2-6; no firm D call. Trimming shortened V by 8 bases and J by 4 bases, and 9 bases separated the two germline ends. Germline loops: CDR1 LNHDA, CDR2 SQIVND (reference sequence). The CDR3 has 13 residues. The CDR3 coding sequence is TGTGCCAGTGGAGAATACGGGGCCAACGTCCTGACTTTC. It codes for CASGEYGANVLTF.

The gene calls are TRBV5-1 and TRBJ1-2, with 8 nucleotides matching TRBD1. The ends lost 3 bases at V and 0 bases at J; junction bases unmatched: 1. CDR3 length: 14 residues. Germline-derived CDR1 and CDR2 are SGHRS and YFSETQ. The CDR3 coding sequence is TGCGCCAGCAGCTCGACAGGGGCTAACTATGGCTACACCTTC. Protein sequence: CASSSTGANYGYTF.

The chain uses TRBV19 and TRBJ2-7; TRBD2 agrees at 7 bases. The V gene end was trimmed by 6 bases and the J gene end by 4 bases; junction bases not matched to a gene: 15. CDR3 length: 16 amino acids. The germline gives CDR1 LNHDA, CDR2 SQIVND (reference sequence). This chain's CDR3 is CASSPSGGREMYEQYF. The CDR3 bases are TGTGCCAGTAGCCCTTCTGGGGGGAGGGAGATGTACGAGCAGTACTTC.

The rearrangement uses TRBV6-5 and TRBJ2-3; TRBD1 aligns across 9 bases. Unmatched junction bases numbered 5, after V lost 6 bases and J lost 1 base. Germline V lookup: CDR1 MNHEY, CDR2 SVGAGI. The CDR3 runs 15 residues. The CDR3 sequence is CASSRGDRGTDTQYF. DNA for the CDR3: TGTGCCAGCAGCCGAGGGGACAGGGGCACAGATACGCAGTATTTT.

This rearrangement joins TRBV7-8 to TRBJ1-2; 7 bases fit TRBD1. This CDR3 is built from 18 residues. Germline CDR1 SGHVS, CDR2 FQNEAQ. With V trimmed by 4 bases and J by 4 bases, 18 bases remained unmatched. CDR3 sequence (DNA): TGTGCCAGCAGCTCCGACCCGACAGGGACCCCCCTCGGCTATGGCTACACCTTC. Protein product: CASSSDPTGTPLGYGYTF.

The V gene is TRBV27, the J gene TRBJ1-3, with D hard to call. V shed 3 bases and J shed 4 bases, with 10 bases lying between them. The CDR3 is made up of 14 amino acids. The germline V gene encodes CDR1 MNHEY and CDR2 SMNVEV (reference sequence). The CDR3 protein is CASSLSVEGNTIYF. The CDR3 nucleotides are TGTGCCAGCAGTTTGTCAGTGGAGGGAAACACCATATATTTT.

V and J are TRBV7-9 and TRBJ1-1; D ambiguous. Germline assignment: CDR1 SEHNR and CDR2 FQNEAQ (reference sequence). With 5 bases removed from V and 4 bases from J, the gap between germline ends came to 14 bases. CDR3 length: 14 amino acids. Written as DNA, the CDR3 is TGTGCCAGCAGCCTACAGCTCGCGGCCACTGAAGCTTTCTTT. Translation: CASSLQLAATEAFF.

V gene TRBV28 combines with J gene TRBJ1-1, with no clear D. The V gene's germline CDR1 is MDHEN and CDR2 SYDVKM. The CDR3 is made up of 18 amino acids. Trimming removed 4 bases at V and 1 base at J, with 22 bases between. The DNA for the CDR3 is TGTGCCAGCAGTTCTTTTTCAGGTTTCATCGACAAGAACACTGAAGCTTTCTTT. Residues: CASSSFSGFIDKNTEAFF.

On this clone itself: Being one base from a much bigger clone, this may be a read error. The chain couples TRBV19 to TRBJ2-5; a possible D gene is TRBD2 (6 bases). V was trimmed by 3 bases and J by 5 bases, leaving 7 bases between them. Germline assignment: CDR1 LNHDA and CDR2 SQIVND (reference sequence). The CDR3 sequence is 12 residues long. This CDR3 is CASSIGRETQYF. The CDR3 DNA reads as TGTGCCAGTAGTATTGGGAGGGAGACCCAGTACTTC.

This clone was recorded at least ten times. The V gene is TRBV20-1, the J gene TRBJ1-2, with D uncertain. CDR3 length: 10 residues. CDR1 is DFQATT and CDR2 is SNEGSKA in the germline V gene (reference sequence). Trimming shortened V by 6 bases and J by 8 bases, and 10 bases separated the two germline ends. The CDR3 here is CSAALGGYTF. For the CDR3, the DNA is TGCAGTGCAGCCTTGGGAGGCTACACCTTC.